A selection of T cell receptor beta chains follows, all from one sample in a study of T-cell reconstitution after alpha-beta-depleted transplantation in children. Using its own MiXCR run on the PCR reads, TCRdb lists one record per CDR3 protein. This table has some 260,000 distinct CDR3 sequences, more than 20% appearing once. The sample was PBMCs, mostly from graft donor cells, taken 360 days after TCRalphabeta/CD19-depleted stem cell transplant. The origin of the receptors is a female patient aged 2-9 years who had a stem cell transplant for congenital amegakaryocytic thrombocytopenia, so the T cells may come from the graft donor. Both conserved end residues are part of each CDR3. Fields, in order: J gene, V gene, clone size, D gene, CDR3 DNA, CDR3 protein. A D gene is named only where the DNA matches it firmly. The size field is filled for only some rows; it gives once, few, many or a size class.

TRBJ2-3 TRBV5-4 NA TRBD2 TGTGCCAGCAGCTTGGAGCTAGCGGTGAGCACAGATACGCAGTATTTT CASSLELAVSTDTQYF
TRBJ2-1 TRBV30 NA NA TGTGCCTGGAGTGTACAGGTACACAATGAGCAGTTCTTC CAWSVQVHNEQFF
TRBJ2-2 TRBV4-1 few NA TGCGCCAGCAGCCAAGAAGGACCCCCCGCTAGGAACACCGGGGAGCTGTTTTTT CASSQEGPPARNTGELFF
TRBJ1-2 TRBV12-3/TRBV12-4 NA NA TGTGCCAGCAGTCGCCAGGGGTGGCCAAACTATGGCTACACCTTC CASSRQGWPNYGYTF
TRBJ2-2 TRBV5-1 NA NA TGCGCCAGCAGCTTGTGGGACCGCGCCGCCGGGGAGCTGTTTTTT CASSLWDRAAGELFF
TRBJ1-5 TRBV7-2 NA NA TGTGCCAGCAGCTTAGCGCCTCCCGATTCCCAGCATTTT CASSLAPPDSQHF
TRBJ1-2 TRBV12-3/TRBV12-4 NA NA TGTGCCAGCAGTTTGGGGTCCGGGAGGAACTATGGCTACACCTTC CASSLGSGRNYGYTF
TRBJ2-1 TRBV3-1 many NA TGTGCCAGCAGCCAAGACGGCCCCCCCGCAGGGTACAATGAGCAGTTCTTC CASSQDGPPAGYNEQFF
TRBJ2-1 TRBV7-6 NA TRBD2 TGTGCCAGCAGCAAGCGGGAGGGTTCCTACAATGAGCAGTTCTTC CASSKREGSYNEQFF
TRBJ2-1 TRBV5-1 NA NA TGCGCCAGCAGCTCCGAACCCCTAAGGGGAGGAAATGAGCAGTTCTTC CASSSEPLRGGNEQFF
TRBJ1-4 TRBV11-2 NA TRBD1 TGTGCCAGCAGCCTGACAGGGGACTGGGTTGAAAAACTGTTTTTT CASSLTGDWVEKLFF
TRBJ2-1 TRBV6-1 few TRBD2 TGTGCCAGCAGTGAACTGGCGGGGGGGCATAGTGAGCAGTTCTTC CASSELAGGHSEQFF
TRBJ2-1 TRBV7-3 few NA TGTGCCAGCAGCCTCTGGGGGGACCGGCTTGGCTACAATGAGCAGTTCTTC CASSLWGDRLGYNEQFF
TRBJ2-7 TRBV28 NA TRBD2 TGTGCCAGCAGTTCCTCTACTAGCGGGGGGGCCTACGAGCAGTACTTC CASSSSTSGGAYEQYF
TRBJ2-1 TRBV9 NA TRBD2 TGTGCCAGCAGCAGGACTAGCGGGAGGGGATACAATGAGCAGTTCTTC CASSRTSGRGYNEQFF
TRBJ2-5 TRBV29-1 few NA TGCAGCGTTGAAGGAAGACAGGACCGGGAGACCCAGTACTTC CSVEGRQDRETQYF
TRBJ2-2 TRBV5-1 NA NA TGCGCCAGCAGCTCCAAGAACACCGGGGAGCTGTTTTTT CASSSKNTGELFF
TRBJ1-5 TRBV2 NA TRBD1 TGTGCCAGCACCCGGACAGGGTTGGATCAGCCCCAGCATTTT CASTRTGLDQPQHF
TRBJ2-7 TRBV3-1 NA TRBD1 TGTGCCAGCAGCCACTTTTATCCGGGACAGGGGGCAGGCGAGCAGTACTTC CASSHFYPGQGAGEQYF
TRBJ1-2 TRBV7-2 NA TRBD1 TGTGCCAGCAGCGCCCGGGACAGACCATTTACCCTTTATGGCTACACCTTC CASSARDRPFTLYGYTF
TRBJ2-2 TRBV5-4 NA NA TGTGCCAGCAGCTTGGGTCTTGCGGGTGACACCGGGGAGCTGTTTTTT CASSLGLAGDTGELFF
TRBJ2-5 TRBV28 few NA TGTGCCAGCAGCGCCCCAGGTCCCCTGAGGGAGACCCAGTACTTC CASSAPGPLRETQYF
TRBJ2-7 TRBV28 NA TRBD2 TGTGCCAGCACCCCATGGAGAACTAGCGGGAGGTCAGTTGGTTACGAGCAGTACTTC CASTPWRTSGRSVGYEQYF
TRBJ1-5 TRBV4-1 few NA TGCGCCAGCAGCCTCAGGGTGGGTCCAAATCAGCCCCAGCATTTT CASSLRVGPNQPQHF
TRBJ2-3 TRBV12-3/TRBV12-4 few TRBD1 TGTGCCAGCAGTCTACGGGACAGGGGACGGACAGATACGCAGTATTTT CASSLRDRGRTDTQYF
TRBJ2-3 TRBV28 NA NA TGTGCCAGCAGTTTATTTTACCCCAAACACAGCGAGGGGCCCAACACAGATACGCAGTATTTT CASSLFYPKHSEGPNTDTQYF
TRBJ2-7 TRBV28 NA NA TGTGCCAGCAGCCGATTGGCTGAGCAGTACTTC CASSRLAEQYF
TRBJ2-2 TRBV18 few TRBD2 TGTGCCAGCTCACCACCTTCAGAACCGGGACTAGCGGGTGCTTACACCGGGGAGCTGTTTTTT CASSPPSEPGLAGAYTGELFF
TRBJ1-5 TRBV12-3/TRBV12-4 few NA TGTGCCAGCAGTTTAGAGACGGGTTGGCAGCCCCAGCATTTT CASSLETGWQPQHF
TRBJ2-1 TRBV28 many NA TGTGCCAGCAGCCTGACTCTAGAGACCTACAATGAGCAGTTCTTC CASSLTLETYNEQFF
TRBJ2-3 TRBV20-1 few TRBD1 TGCAGCGGGACAGTCAGCACAGATACGCAGTATTTT CSGTVSTDTQYF
TRBJ1-4 TRBV21-1 NA NA TGTGCCAGCAGCACCTACAGATCTAATGAAAAACTGTTTTTT CASSTYRSNEKLFF
TRBJ2-2 TRBV10-3 many TRBD2 TGTGCCACCGCTGAAGCGGGAGGGCCAAACGGGGAGCTGTTTTTT CATAEAGGPNGELFF
TRBJ2-4 TRBV27 NA NA TGTGCCAGCAGTCTGTGGACTGGCGGAAACATTCAGTACTTC CASSLWTGGNIQYF
TRBJ2-1 TRBV20-1 NA NA TGCAGTGCTAGAGATCATGTGGAGAATGAGCAGTTCTTC CSARDHVENEQFF
TRBJ2-1 TRBV12-3/TRBV12-4 NA NA TGTGCCAGCAGGCAGGGACGTTGGGATATCTCCTACAATGAGCAGTTCTTC CASRQGRWDISYNEQFF
TRBJ1-2 TRBV4-1 few NA TGCGCCAGCAGCCAAACAGTGACCTATGGCTACACCTTC CASSQTVTYGYTF
TRBJ2-1 TRBV9 many TRBD2 TGTGCCAGCAGCTTATGGGAGGGAGGTGAGCAGTTCTTC CASSLWEGGEQFF
TRBJ2-7 TRBV10-3 NA NA TGTGCCATCAGTGAAAGGGACCTCGGCGAGCAGTACTTC CAISERDLGEQYF
TRBJ2-3 TRBV4-3 few TRBD2 TGCGCCAGCAGCCAAGCGGTTAGCGGGATTCGGACAGATACGCAGTATTTT CASSQAVSGIRTDTQYF
TRBJ2-1 TRBV12-3/TRBV12-4 NA NA TGTGCCAGCACTCGAAGCTCCTACAATGAGCAGTTCTTC CASTRSSYNEQFF
TRBJ2-7 TRBV10-3 few TRBD1 TGTGCCATCAGACCCGGACAGGGTAGCTCCTACGAGCAGTACTTC CAIRPGQGSSYEQYF
TRBJ1-1 TRBV5-1 NA NA TGCGCCAGCAGCGACAATCTTGGGGTGTCCCAGAACACTGAAGCTTTCTTT CASSDNLGVSQNTEAFF
TRBJ2-2 TRBV2 NA TRBD1 TGTGCCAGCGAGACAGGGGTTTTTTCCGGGGAGCTGTTTTTT CASETGVFSGELFF
TRBJ1-1 TRBV20-1 once NA TGCAGTGCTAGAGCCTTCCACATGGCCAGAGGGGCGAACACTGAAGCTTTCTTT CSARAFHMARGANTEAFF
TRBJ1-5 TRBV6-1 NA NA TGTGCCAGCAGTAGAGACAGGAACAATCAGCCCCAGCATTTT CASSRDRNNQPQHF
TRBJ2-7 TRBV4-2 NA TRBD2 TGTGCCAGCAGCCAAGATCAGGCGGGAGGGTCTTACGAGCAGTACTTC CASSQDQAGGSYEQYF
TRBJ1-1 TRBV28 NA NA TGTGCCAGCAGTTTACAAGGCGCCTGGAACACTGAAGCTTTCTTT CASSLQGAWNTEAFF
TRBJ2-7 TRBV28 NA NA TGTGCCAGCAGCCGGGACCAAACCTACGAGCAGTACTTC CASSRDQTYEQYF
TRBJ1-6 TRBV12-3/TRBV12-4 NA NA TGTGCCAGCAGGACCGGGACCCCTAATTCACCCCTCCACTTT CASRTGTPNSPLHF
TRBJ2-7 TRBV4-2 once NA TGTGCCAGCAGCCAAGAGTCTCGCTACGAGCAGTACTTC CASSQESRYEQYF
TRBJ1-5 TRBV5-1 few NA TGCGCCAGCAGCTTGGACGGGGGGCGCAATCAGCCCCAGCATTTT CASSLDGGRNQPQHF
TRBJ1-5 TRBV3-1 many NA TGTGCCAGCAGCCAAGACCATTTATCAAAGCCCCAGCATTTT CASSQDHLSKPQHF
TRBJ2-1 TRBV28 many TRBD2 TGTGCCAGCAGTTTAGTTACTAGCGGGCCCTACAATGAGCAGTTCTTC CASSLVTSGPYNEQFF
TRBJ2-2 TRBV20-1 NA TRBD1 TGCAGTGCCCAGCACGACAGGGGAAACACCGGGGAGCTGTTTTTT CSAQHDRGNTGELFF
TRBJ2-7 TRBV14 few NA TGTGCCAGCAGCCAAGGAGTTGGCTCCGAGCAGTACTTC CASSQGVGSEQYF
TRBJ2-1 TRBV20-1 few TRBD2 TGCAGTGCTAGAGATGGAAGCGGGGGGGCCGGTGAGCAGTTCTTC CSARDGSGGAGEQFF
TRBJ1-4 TRBV20-1 NA TRBD1 TGCAGTGCTGAGGACAGGCCTAATGAAAAACTGTTTTTT CSAEDRPNEKLFF
TRBJ1-1 TRBV10-3 NA NA TGTGCCATCAGTGAGCTAGGGCCGGCTGAAGCTTTCTTT CAISELGPAEAFF
TRBJ2-1 TRBV15 NA TRBD2 TGTGCCACCAGCAGAGTTACTAGCGGGGGGGCAGTGCAGTTCTTC CATSRVTSGGAVQFF